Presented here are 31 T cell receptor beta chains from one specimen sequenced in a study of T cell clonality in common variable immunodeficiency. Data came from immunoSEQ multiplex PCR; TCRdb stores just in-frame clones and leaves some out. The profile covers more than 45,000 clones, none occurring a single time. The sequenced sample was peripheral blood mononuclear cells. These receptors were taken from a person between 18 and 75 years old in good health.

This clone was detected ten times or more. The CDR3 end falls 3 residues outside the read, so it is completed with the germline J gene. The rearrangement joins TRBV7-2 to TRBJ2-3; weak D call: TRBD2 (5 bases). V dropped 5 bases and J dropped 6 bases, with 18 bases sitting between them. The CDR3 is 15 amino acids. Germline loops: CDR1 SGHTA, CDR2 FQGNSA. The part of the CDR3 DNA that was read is TGTGCCAGCAGCCCACGGACCGCGGGTACCGATACG. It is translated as CASSPRTAGTDT. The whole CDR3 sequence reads CASSPRTAGTDTQYF.

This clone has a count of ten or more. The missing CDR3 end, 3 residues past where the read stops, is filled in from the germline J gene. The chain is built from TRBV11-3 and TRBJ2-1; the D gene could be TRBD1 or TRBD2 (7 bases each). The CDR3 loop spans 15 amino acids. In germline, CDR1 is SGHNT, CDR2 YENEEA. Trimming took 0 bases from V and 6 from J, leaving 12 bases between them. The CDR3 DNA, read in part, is TGTGCCAGCAGCTTAGAGGGAGGGACAGCCAATGAG. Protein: CASSLEGGTANE. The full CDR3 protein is CASSLEGGTANEQFF.

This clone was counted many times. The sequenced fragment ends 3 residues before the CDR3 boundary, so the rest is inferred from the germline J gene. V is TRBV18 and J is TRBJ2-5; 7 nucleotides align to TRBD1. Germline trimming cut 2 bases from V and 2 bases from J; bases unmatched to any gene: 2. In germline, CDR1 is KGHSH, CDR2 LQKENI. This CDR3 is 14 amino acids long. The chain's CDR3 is CASSPWGQQETQYF. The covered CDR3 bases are TGTGCCAGCTCACCATGGGGACAGCAAGAGACC.

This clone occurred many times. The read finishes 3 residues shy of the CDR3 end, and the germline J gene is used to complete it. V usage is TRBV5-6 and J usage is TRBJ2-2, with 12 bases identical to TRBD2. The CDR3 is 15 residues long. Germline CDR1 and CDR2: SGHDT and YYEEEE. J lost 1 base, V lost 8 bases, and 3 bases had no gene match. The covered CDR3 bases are TGTGCCAGTTGGGGACTAGCGGGGAACACCGGGGAG. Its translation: CASWGLAGNTGE. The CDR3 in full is CASWGLAGNTGELFF. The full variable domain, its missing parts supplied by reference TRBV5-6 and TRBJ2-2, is DAGVTQSPTHLIKTRGQQVTLRCSPKSGHDTVSWYQQALGQGPQFIFQYYEEEERQRGNFPDRFSGHQFPNYSSELNVNALLLGDSALYLCASWGLAGNTGELFFGEGSRLTVL.

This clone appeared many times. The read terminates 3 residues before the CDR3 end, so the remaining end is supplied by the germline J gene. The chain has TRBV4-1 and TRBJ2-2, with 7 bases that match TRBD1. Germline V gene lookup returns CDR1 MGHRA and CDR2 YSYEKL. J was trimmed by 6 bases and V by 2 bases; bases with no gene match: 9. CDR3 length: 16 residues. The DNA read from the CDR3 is TGCGCCAGCAGCCAATCAAACAGGGGTGCGGCCGGGGAG. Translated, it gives CASSQSNRGAAGE. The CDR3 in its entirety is CASSQSNRGAAGELFF.

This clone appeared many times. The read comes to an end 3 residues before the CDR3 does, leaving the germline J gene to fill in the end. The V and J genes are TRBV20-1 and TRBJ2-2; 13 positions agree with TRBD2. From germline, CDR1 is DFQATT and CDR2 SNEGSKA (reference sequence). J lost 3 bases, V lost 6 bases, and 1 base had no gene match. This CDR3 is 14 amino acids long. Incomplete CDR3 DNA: TGCAGTGCCGGGACTAGCGGGGACACCGGGGAG. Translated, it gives CSAGTSGDTGE. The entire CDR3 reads CSAGTSGDTGELFF.

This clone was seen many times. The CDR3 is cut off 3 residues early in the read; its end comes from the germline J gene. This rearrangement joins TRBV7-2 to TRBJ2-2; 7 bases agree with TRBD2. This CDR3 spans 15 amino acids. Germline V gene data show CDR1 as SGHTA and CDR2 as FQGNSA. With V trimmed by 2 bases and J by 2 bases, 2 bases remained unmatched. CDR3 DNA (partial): TGTGCCAGCAGCTTAAGCGGGACCAACACCGGGGAG. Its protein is CASSLSGTNTGE. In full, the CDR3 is CASSLSGTNTGELFF.

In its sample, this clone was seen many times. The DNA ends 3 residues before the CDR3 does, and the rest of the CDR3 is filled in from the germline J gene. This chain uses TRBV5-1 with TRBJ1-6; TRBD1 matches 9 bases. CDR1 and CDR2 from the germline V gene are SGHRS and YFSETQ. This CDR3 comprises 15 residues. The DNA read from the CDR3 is TGCGCCAGCAGCTCTTTCGGGACAGGGAATGATCCC. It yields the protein CASSSFGTGNDP. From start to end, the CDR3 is CASSSFGTGNDPLHF.

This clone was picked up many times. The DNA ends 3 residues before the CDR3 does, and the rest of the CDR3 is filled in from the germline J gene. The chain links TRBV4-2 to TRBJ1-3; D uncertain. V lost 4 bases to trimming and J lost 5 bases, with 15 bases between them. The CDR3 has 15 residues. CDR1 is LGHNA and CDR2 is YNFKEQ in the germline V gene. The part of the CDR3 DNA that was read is TGTGCCAGCAGCCCAAACACAGTGTCCCGAAACACC. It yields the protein CASSPNTVSRNT. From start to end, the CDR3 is CASSPNTVSRNTIYF.

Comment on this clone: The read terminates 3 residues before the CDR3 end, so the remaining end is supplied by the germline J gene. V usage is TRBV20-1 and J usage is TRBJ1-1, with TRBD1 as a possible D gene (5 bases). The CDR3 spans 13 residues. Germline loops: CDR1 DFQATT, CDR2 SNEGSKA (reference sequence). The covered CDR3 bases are TGCAGTGCTGCGGGGCTAGCGGGGGGTCAG. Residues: CSAAGLAGGQ. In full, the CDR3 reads CSAAGLAGGQAFF.

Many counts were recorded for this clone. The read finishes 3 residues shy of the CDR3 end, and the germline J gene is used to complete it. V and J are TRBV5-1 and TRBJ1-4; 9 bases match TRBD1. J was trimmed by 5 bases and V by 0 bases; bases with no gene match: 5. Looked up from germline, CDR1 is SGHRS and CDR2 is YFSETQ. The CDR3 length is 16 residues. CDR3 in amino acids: CASSLGDRVTNEKLFF. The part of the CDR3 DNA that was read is TGCGCCAGCAGCTTGGGGGACAGGGTTACAAATGAAAAA.

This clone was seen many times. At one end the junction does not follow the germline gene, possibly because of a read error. CDR3: CASSHLGGARNEQFF. The part of the CDR3 DNA that was read is TGCGCCAGCAGCCACCTCGGGGGGGCTCGTAATGAG. V gene TRBV4-2 combines with J gene TRBJ2-1, with 8 bases matching TRBD2. The read gets to within 3 residues of the CDR3 end, and the germline J gene fills in the rest. The CDR3 has 15 residues. Germline V gene sequence: CDR1 LGHNA, CDR2 YNFKEQ.

Here the CDR3 reads CASSLRGEAFF. Incomplete CDR3 DNA: TGTGCCAGCAGCTTACGGGGTGAA. The chain is built from TRBV11-2 and TRBJ1-1; D remains ambiguous. The sequence runs out 3 residues before the end of the CDR3; the remainder is reconstructed from the germline J gene. The CDR3 contains 11 residues. Germline V gene sequence: CDR1 SGHAT, CDR2 FQNNGV. V was cut by 2 bases and J by 7 bases, with 5 bases left in between.

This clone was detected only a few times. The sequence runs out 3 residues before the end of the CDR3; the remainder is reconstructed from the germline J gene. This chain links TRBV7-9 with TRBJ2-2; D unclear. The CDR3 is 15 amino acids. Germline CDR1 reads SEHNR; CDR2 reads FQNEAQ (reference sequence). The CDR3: CASSLGVRTNEKLFF. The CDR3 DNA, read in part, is TGTGCCAGCAGCTTAGGGGTACGAACTAATGAAAAG. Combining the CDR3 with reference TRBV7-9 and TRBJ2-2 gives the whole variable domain DTGVSQNPRHKITKRGQNVTFRCDPISEHNRLYWYRQTLGQGPEFLTYFQNEAQLEKSRLLSDRFSAERPKGSFSTLEIQRTEQGDSAMYLCASSLGVRTNEKLFFGEGSRLTVL.

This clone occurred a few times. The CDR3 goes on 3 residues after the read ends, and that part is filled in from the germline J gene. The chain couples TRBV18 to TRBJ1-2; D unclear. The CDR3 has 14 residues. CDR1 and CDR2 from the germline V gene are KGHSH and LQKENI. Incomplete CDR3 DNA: TGTGCCAGCTCACCACGCACTGCGGCAGATACC. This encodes CASSPRTAADT. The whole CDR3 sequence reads CASSPRTAADTYTF.

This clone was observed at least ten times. The DNA read from the CDR3 is TGCGCCAGCAGCTTGGGGCGGGGGGCCGACTACGAG. Amino acids: CASSLGRGADYE. The entire CDR3 protein reads CASSLGRGADYEQYF. The rearrangement joins TRBV5-1 to TRBJ2-7; 8 bases align to TRBD2. The read halts 3 residues ahead of the CDR3 end, with the missing end drawn from the germline J gene. From germline, CDR1 is SGHRS and CDR2 YFSETQ. The junction had 5 bases not matched to a gene; V was cut back by 0 bases and J by 3 bases. This CDR3 has 15 amino acids.

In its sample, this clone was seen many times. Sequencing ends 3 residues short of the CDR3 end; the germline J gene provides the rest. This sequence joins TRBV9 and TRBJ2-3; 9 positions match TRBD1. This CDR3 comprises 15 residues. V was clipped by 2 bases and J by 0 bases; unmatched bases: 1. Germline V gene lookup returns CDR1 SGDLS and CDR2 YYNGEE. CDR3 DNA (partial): TGTGCCAGCAGCGTCGGGACAGGGAGCACAGATACG. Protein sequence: CASSVGTGSTDT. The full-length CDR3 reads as CASSVGTGSTDTQYF.

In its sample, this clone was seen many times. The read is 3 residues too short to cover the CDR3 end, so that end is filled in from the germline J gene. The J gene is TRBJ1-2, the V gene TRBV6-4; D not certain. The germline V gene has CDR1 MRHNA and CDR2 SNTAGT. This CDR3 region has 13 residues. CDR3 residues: CASSESGTDTYTF. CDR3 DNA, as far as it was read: TGTGCCAGCAGTGAAAGCGGCACAGATACC.

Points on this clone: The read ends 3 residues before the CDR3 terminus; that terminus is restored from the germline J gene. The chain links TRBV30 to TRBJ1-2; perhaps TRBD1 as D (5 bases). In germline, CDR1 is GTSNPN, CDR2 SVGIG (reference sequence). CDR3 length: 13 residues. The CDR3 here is CAWGGAYTDTYTF. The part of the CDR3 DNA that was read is TGTGCCTGGGGAGGGGCCTACACAGATACC.

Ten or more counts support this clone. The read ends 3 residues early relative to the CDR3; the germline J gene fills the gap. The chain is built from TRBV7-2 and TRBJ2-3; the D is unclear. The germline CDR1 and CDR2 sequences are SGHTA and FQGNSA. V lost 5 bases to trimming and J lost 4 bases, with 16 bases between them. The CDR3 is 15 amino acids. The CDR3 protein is CASSQLARNADTQYF. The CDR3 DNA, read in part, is TGTGCCAGCAGCCAATTAGCTCGGAACGCAGATACG.

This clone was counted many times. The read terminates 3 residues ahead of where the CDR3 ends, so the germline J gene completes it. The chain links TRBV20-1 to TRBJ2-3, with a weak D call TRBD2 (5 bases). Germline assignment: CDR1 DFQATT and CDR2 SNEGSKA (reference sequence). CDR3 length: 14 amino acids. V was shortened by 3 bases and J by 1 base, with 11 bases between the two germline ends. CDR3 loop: CSASRGGGTDTQYF. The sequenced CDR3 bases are TGCAGTGCTAGTCGGGGTGGGGGCACAGATACG.

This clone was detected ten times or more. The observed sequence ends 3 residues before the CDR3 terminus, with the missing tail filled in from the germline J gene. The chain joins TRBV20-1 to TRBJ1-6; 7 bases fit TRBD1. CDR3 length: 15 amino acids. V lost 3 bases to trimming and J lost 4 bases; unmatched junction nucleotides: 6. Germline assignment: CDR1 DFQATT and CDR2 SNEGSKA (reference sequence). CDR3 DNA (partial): TGCAGTGCTAGGGGGCGGGACAGTTATAATTCACCC. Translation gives CSARGRDSYNSP. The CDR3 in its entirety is CSARGRDSYNSPLHF.

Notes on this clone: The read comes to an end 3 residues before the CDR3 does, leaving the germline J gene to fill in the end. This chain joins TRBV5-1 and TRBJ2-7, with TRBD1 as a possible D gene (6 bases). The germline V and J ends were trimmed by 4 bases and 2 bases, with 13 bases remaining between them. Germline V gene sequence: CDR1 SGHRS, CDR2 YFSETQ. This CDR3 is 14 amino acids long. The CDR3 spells CASSANREPYEQYF. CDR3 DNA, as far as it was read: TGCGCCAGCAGCGCGAACAGGGAACCCTACGAG.

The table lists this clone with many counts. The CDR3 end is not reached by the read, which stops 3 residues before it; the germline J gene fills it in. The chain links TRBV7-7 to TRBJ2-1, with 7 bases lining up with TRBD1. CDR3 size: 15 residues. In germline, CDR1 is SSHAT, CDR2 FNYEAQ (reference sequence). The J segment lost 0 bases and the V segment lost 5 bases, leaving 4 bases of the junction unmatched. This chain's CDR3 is CASSVTGDSYNEQFF. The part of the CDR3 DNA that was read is TGTGCCAGCAGCGTAACAGGGGACTCCTACAATGAG.

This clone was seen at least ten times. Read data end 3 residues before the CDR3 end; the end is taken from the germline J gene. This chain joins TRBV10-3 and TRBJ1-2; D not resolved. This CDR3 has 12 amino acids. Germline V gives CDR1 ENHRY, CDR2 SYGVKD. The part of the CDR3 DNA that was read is TGTGCCATCAGTGATCGGGTCGACGGC. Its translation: CAISDRVDG. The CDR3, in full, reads CAISDRVDGYTF.

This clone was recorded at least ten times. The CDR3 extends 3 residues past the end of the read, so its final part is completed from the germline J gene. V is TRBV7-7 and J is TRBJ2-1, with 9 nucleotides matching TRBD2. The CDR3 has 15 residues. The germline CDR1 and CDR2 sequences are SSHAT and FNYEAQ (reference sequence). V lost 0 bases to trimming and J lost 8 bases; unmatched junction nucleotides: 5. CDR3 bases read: TGTGCCAGCAGCTTAGCGCGCGGGGGGGCCTATGAG. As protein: CASSLARGGAYE. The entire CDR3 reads CASSLARGGAYEQFF. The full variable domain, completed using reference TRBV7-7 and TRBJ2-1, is GAGVSQSPRYKVTKRGQDVTLRCDPISSHATLYWYQQALGQGPEFLTYFNYEAQPDKSGLPSDRFSAERPEGSISTLTIQRTEQRDSAMYRCASSLARGGAYEQFFGPGTRLTVL.

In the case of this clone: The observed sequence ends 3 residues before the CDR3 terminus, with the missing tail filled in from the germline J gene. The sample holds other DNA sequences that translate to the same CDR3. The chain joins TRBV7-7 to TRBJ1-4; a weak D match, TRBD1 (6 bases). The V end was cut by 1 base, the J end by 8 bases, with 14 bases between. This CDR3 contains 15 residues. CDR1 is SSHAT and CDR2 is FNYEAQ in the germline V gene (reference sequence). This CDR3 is CASSLGGGLGEKLFF. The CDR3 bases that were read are TGTGCCAGCAGCTTAGGGGGGGGGCTCGGCGAAAAA.

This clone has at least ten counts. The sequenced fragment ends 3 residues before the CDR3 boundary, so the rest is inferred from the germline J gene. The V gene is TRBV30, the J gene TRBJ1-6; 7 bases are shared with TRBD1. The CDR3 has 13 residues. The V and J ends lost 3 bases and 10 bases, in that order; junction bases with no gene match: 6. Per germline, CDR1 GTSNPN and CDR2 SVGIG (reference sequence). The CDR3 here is CAWRPDRDSPLHF. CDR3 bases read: TGTGCCTGGAGGCCCGACAGGGACTCACCC.

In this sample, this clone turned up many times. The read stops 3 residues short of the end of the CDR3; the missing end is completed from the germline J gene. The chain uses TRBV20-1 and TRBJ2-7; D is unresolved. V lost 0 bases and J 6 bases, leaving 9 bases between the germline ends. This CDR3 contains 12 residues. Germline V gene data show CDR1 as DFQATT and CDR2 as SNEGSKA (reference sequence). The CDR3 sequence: CSARESPLEQYF. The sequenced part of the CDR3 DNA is TGCAGTGCTAGAGAATCCCCTCTCGAG.

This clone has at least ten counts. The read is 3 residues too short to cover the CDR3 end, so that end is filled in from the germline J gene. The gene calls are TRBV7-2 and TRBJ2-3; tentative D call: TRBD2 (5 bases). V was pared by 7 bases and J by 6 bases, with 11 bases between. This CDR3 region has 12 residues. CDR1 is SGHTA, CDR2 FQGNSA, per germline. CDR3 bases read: TGTGCCAGCAAGAGCGGTCGCGATACG. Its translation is CASKSGRDT. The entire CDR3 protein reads CASKSGRDTQYF.

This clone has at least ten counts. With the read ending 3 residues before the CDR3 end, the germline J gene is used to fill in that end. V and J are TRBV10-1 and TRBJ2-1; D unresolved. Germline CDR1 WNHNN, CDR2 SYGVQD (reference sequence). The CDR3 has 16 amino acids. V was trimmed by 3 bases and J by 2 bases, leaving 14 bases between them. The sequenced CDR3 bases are TGCGCCAGCAGTGACCAAACGGTACTAACCTACAATGAG. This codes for CASSDQTVLTYNE. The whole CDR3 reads CASSDQTVLTYNEQFF.